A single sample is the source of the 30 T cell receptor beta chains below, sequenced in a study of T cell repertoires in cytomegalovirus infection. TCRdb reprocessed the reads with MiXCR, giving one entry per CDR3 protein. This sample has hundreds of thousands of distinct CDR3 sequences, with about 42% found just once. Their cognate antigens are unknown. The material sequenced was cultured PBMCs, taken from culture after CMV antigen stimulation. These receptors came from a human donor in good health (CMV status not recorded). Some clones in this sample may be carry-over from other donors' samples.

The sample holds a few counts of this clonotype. CDR3 protein: CASSGLAGGELFF. As DNA, the CDR3 is TGTGCCAGCAGTGGACTAGCCGGCGGGGAGCTGTTTTTT. The genes are TRBV6-2 or TRBV6-3 and TRBJ2-2; TRBD2 matches at 8 bases. Unmatched junction bases numbered 3, after V lost 5 bases and J lost 7 bases. Germline V lookup: CDR1 MNHEY, CDR2 SVGEGT. This CDR3 is 13 amino acids long.

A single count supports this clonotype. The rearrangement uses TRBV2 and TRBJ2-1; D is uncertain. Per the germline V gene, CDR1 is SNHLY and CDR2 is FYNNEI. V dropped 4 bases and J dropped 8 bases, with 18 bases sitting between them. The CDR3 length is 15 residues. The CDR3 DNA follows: TGTGCCAGCAGTGTCCTTGCCAGGCCTGAGCATGAGCAGTTCTTC. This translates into CASSVLARPEHEQFF.

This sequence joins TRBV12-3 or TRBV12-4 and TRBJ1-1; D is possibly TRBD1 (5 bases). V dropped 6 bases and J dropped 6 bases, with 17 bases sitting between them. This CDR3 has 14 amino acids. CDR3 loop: CASRGEQGSSEAFF. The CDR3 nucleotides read TGTGCCAGCAGGGGTGAGCAGGGAAGTTCTGAAGCTTTCTTT.

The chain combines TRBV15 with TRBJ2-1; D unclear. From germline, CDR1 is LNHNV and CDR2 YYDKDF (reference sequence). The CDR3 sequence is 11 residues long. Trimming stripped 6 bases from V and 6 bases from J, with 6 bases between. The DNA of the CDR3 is TGTGCCACCAGGGCTATCAATGAGCAGTTCTTC. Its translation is CATRAINEQFF. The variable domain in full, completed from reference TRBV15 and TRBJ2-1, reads DAMVIQNPRYQVTQFGKPVTLSCSQTLNHNVMYWYQQKSSQAPKLLFHYYDKDFNNEADTPDNFQSRRPNTSFCFLDIRSPGLGDTAMYLCATRAINEQFFGPGTRLTVL.

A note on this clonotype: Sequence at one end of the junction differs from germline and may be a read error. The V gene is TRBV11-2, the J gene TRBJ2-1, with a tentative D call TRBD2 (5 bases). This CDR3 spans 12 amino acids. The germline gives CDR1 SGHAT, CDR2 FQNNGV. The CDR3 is CASSFDYSEQFF. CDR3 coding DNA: TGTGCCAGCAGCTTCGACTACAGTGAGCAGTTCTTC.

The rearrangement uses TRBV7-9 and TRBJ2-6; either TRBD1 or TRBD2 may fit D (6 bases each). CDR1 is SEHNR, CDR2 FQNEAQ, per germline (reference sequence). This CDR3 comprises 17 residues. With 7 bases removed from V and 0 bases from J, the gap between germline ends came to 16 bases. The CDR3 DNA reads TGTGCCAGCAACCCCCCCGGGGGCCACTCTGGGGCCAACGTCCTGACTTTC. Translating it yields CASNPPGGHSGANVLTF. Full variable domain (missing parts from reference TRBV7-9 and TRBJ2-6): DTGVSQNPRHKITKRGQNVTFRCDPISEHNRLYWYRQTLGQGPEFLTYFQNEAQLEKSRLLSDRFSAERPKGSFSTLEIQRTEQGDSAMYLCASNPPGGHSGANVLTFGAGSRLTVL.

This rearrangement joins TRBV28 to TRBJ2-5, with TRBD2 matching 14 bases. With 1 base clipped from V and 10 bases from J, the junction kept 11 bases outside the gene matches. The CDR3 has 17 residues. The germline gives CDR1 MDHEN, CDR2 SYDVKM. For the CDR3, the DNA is TGTGCCAGCAGTTTATCGGGACTAGCGGGGGACCGGGGGATCCAGTACTTC. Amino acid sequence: CASSLSGLAGDRGIQYF.

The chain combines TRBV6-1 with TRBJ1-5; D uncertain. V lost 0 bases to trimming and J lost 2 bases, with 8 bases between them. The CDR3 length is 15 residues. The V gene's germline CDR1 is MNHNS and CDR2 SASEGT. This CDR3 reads CASSEAGRGNQPQHF. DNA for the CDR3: TGTGCCAGCAGTGAAGCCGGACGGGGCAATCAGCCCCAGCATTTT.

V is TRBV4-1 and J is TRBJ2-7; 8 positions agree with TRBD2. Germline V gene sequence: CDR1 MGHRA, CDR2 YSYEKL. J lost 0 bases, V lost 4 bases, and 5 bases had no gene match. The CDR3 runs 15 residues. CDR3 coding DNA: TGCGCCAGCAGCCTGGGACTAGTCGGCTCCTACGAGCAGTACTTC. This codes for CASSLGLVGSYEQYF.

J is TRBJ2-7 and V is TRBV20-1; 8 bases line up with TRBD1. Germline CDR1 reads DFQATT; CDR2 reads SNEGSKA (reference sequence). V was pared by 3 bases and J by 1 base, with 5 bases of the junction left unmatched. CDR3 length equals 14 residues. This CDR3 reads CSASPGQGSYEQYF. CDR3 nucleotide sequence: TGCAGTGCTAGCCCAGGACAGGGATCCTACGAGCAGTACTTC.

The CDR3 nucleotides read TGTGCCAGCAGCCGGAAGACAGTGGAGAGCACAGATACGCAGTATTTT. It translates to CASSRKTVESTDTQYF. The chain employs TRBV7-8 and TRBJ2-3; D is perhaps TRBD1 (5 bases). The CDR3 contains 16 residues. Trimming pared 5 bases from V and 0 bases from J, leaving 15 bases between. Germline V gives CDR1 SGHVS, CDR2 FQNEAQ.

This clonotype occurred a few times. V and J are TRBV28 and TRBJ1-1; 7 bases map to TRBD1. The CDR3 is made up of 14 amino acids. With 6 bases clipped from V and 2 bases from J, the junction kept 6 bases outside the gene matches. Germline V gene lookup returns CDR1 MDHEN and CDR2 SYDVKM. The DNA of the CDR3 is TGTGCCAGCAGCCAGGGGGACACCAACACTGAAGCTTTCTTT. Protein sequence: CASSQGDTNTEAFF.

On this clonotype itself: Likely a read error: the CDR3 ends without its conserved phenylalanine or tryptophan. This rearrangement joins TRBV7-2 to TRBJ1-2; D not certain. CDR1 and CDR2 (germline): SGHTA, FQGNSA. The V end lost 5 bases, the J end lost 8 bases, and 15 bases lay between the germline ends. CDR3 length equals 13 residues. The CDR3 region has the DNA TGTGCCAGCAGCCCACCGGGTTCTAGAGGCTACACCTCC. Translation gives CASSPPGSRGYTS.

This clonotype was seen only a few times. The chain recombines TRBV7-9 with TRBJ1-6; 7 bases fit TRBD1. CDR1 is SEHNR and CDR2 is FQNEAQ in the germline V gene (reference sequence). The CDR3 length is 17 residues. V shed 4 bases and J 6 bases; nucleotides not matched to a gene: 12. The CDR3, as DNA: TGTGCCAGCAGCTCGCCGCCCCGACAGGGCGTTAATTCACCCCTCCACTTT. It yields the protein CASSSPPRQGVNSPLHF. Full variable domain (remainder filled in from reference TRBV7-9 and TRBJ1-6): DTGVSQNPRHKITKRGQNVTFRCDPISEHNRLYWYRQTLGQGPEFLTYFQNEAQLEKSRLLSDRFSAERPKGSFSTLEIQRTEQGDSAMYLCASSSPPRQGVNSPLHFGNGTRLTVT.

CDR3 nucleotides: TGCAGTGCTAGAGATCTCTTGGGGGGGCCGGGGAATGAGCAGTTCTTC. It encodes CSARDLLGGPGNEQFF. The chain carries TRBV20-1 and TRBJ2-1, with a possible D match to TRBD2 (7 bases). The germline gives CDR1 DFQATT, CDR2 SNEGSKA (reference sequence). V was trimmed by 0 bases and J by 7 bases, leaving 19 bases between them. This CDR3 comprises 16 residues.

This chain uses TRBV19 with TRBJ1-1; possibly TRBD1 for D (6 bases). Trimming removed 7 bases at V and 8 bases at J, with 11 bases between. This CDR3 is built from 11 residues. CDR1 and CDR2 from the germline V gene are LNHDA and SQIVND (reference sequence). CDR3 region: CASKQGWEAFF. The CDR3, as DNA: TGTGCCAGTAAACAGGGCTGGGAAGCTTTCTTT.

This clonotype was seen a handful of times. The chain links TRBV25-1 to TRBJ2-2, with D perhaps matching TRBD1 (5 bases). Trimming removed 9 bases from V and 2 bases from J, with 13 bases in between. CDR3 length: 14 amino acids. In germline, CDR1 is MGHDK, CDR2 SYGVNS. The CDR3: CASSYDSNTGELFF. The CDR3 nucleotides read TGTGCCAGTAGTTACGACAGCAACACCGGGGAGCTGTTTTTT.

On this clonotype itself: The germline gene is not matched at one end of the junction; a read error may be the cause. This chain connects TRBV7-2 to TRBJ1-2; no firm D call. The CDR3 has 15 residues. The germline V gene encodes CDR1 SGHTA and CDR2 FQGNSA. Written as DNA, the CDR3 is TGTGCCAGCACCTTAATCGGACGTCCGGACTATGGCTACACCTTC. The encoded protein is CASTLIGRPDYGYTF.

CDR3 sequence reads: CASSLSALAGGDTQYF. The CDR3 DNA follows: TGCGCCAGCAGCTTGTCGGCTCTAGCGGGGGGAGATACGCAGTATTTT. V is TRBV5-1 and J is TRBJ2-3; 11 positions match TRBD2. The germline V gene encodes CDR1 SGHRS and CDR2 YFSETQ. The CDR3 extends over 16 amino acids. Trimming at V came to 1 base and at J to 5 bases, leaving 6 bases not matched to a gene.

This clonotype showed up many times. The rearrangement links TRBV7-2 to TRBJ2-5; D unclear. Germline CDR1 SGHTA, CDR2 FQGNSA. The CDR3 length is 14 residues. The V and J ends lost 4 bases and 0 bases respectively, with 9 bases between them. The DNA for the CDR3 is TGTGCCAGCAGCTCCTCTAGAAACCAAGAGACCCAGTACTTC. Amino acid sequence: CASSSSRNQETQYF.

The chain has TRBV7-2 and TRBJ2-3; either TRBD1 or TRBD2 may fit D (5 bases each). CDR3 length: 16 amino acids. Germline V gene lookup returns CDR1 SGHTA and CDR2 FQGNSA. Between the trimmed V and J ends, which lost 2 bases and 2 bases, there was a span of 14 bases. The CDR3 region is CASSLRGDSTTDTQYF. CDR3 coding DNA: TGTGCCAGCAGCTTACGGGGCGACTCCACCACAGATACGCAGTATTTT.

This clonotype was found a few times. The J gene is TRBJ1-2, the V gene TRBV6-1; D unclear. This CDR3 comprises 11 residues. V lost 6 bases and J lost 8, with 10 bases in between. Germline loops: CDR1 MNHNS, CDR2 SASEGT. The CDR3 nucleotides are TGTGCCAGCAGGAACAGAGGCGGCTACACCTTC. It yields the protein CASRNRGGYTF.

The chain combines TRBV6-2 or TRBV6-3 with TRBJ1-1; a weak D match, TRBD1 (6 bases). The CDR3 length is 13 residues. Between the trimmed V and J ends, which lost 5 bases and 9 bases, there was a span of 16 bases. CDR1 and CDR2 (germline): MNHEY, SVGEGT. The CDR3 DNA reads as TGTGCCAGCAGTCGTAACCAGGGGCCCCAAGCTTTCTTT. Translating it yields CASSRNQGPQAFF.

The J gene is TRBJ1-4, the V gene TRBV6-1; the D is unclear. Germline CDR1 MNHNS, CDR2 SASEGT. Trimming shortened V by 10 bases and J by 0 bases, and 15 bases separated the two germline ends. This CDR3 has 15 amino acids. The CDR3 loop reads CATVGRPATNEKLFF. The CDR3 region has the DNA TGTGCCACCGTGGGGAGACCAGCAACTAATGAAAAACTGTTTTTT.

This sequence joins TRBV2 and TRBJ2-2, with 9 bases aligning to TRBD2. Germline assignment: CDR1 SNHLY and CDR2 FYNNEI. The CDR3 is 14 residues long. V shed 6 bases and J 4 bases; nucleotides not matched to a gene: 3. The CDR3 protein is CASSRAGGTGELFF. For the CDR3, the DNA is TGTGCCAGCAGCCGAGCGGGAGGCACCGGGGAGCTGTTTTTT.

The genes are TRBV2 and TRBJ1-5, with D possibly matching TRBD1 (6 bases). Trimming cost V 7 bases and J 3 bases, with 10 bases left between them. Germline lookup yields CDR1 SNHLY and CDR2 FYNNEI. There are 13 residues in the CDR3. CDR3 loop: CASTGQYNQPQHF. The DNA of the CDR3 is TGTGCCAGCACCGGACAGTACAATCAGCCCCAGCATTTT.

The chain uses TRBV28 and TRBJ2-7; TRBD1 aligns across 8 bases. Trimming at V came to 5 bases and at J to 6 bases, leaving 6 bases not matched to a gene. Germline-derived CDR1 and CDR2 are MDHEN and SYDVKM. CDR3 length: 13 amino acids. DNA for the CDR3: TGTGCCAGCAGTGCGCCAGACAGGGGCGAGCAGTACTTC. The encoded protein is CASSAPDRGEQYF.

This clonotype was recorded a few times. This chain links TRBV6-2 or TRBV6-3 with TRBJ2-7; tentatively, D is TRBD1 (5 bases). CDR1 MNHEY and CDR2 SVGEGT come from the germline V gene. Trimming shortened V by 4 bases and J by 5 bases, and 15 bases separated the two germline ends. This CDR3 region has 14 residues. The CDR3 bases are TGTGCCAGCAGTTGGTCAGGGCTGTCGAACGAGCAGTACTTC. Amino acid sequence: CASSWSGLSNEQYF.

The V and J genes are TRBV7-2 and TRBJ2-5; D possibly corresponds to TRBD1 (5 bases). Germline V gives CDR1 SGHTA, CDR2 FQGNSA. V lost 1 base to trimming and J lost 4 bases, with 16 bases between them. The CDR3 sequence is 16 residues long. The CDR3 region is CASSLVGYLRGETQYF. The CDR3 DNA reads TGTGCCAGCAGCTTAGTCGGCTACCTAAGGGGAGAGACCCAGTACTTC.

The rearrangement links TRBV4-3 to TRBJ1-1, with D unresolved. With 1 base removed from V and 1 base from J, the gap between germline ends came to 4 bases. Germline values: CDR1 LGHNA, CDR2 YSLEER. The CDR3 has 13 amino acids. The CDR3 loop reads CASSQAGNTEAFF. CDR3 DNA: TGCGCCAGCAGCCAAGCGGGGAACACTGAAGCTTTCTTT.